A selection of T cell receptor beta chains follows, all from one sample in a study of control samples from healthy donors and cancer patients. The data were produced by immunoSEQ multiplex PCR, yet TCRdb's version contains in-frame clones alone and is incomplete. The repertoire includes over 85,000 clones, approximately 84% of them detected once, and about 35% sits in the top ten. The sample consisted of PBMCs. These receptors all stem from a man in his 70s with lung cancer. Each CDR3 is given with its conserved first and last residue. D genes are given only for firm matches. Only some rows state a clone size, as once, few, many or a class for expanded clones.

v_gene	d_gene	abundance	j_gene	CDR3aa	CDR3nt
TRBV29-1	TRBD1	once	TRBJ1-2	CSVLFLDRGYGYTF	TGCAGCGTTCTTTTCCTGGACAGGGGCTATGGCTACACCTTC
TRBV18	NA	NA	TRBJ2-7	CASSPAQGSLGEQYF	TGTGCCAGCTCTCCGGCGCAGGGTTCGTTGGGCGAGCAGTACTTC
TRBV9	NA	NA	TRBJ1-3	CASSVDSGTGNTIYF	TGTGCCAGCAGCGTAGATTCAGGGACTGGAAACACCATATATTTT
TRBV5-6	NA	NA	TRBJ2-3	CASSLRGLDTQYF	TGTGCCAGCAGCTTGAGGGGTTTAGATACGCAGTATTTT
TRBV4-3	NA	few	TRBJ1-4	CASSQARGGTNEKLFF	TGCGCCAGCAGCCAAGCCAGGGGCGGAACTAATGAAAAACTGTTTTTT
TRBV5-4	NA	NA	TRBJ1-1	CASSSRGLSTEAFF	TGTGCCAGCAGCTCGAGGGGGTTGTCAACTGAAGCTTTCTTT
TRBV2	TRBD1	NA	TRBJ2-3	CASSGRDRAPDTQYF	TGTGCCAGCAGTGGCCGGGACAGGGCCCCAGATACGCAGTATTTT
TRBV28	NA	few	TRBJ1-5	CASKEGGSNQPQHF	TGTGCCAGCAAAGAAGGCGGCAGCAATCAGCCCCAGCATTTT
TRBV5-6	TRBD2	NA	TRBJ2-2	CASSLDVRGAGELFF	TGTGCCAGCAGCTTGGACGTGCGGGGGGCCGGGGAGCTGTTTTTT
TRBV27	NA	NA	TRBJ1-2	CASSPLGGMGGYTF	TGTGCCAGCAGCCCCCTAGGGGGGATGGGTGGCTACACCTTC
TRBV9	NA	NA	TRBJ2-7	CASSVGVGQATYEQYF	TGTGCCAGCAGCGTAGGTGTAGGGCAGGCAACCTACGAGCAGTACTTC
TRBV4-1	NA	NA	TRBJ2-7	CASSQGGGTTYEQYF	TGCGCCAGCAGCCAAGGGGGAGGGACAACCTACGAGCAGTACTTC
TRBV11-2	NA	NA	TRBJ2-7	CASSLRFNEQYF	TGTGCCAGCAGCTTACGATTCAACGAGCAGTACTTC
TRBV7-8	NA	NA	TRBJ2-1	CASSSRDPLYNEQFF	TGTGCCAGCAGCTCCCGGGACCCGCTTTACAATGAGCAGTTCTTC
TRBV14	TRBD1	NA	TRBJ2-1	CASSQEGDSNNEQFF	TGTGCCAGCAGCCAAGAAGGGGACAGTAACAATGAGCAGTTCTTC
TRBV7-3	NA	NA	TRBJ2-3	CASSYDGADTQYF	TGTGCCAGCAGCTACGATGGGGCAGATACGCAGTATTTT
TRBV18	NA	NA	TRBJ1-5	CASSKGDEPQHF	TGTGCCAGCTCGAAAGGGGATGAGCCCCAGCATTTT
TRBV2	TRBD1	NA	TRBJ1-6	CASSIIQGADSPLHF	TGTGCCAGCAGCATCATCCAGGGGGCAGATTCACCCCTCCACTTT
TRBV18	NA	NA	TRBJ2-1	CASSPPLSGREYNEQFF	TGTGCCAGCTCACCACCGTTATCGGGGAGAGAATACAATGAGCAGTTCTTC
TRBV7-8	NA	NA	TRBJ2-3	CASSLDPDTQYF	TGTGCCAGCAGCTTAGATCCAGATACGCAGTATTTT
TRBV5-1	TRBD1	NA	TRBJ1-5	CASSLDPSDRSMNQPQHF	TGCGCCAGCAGCTTGGACCCCTCGGACAGGAGTATGAATCAGCCCCAGCATTTT
TRBV5-4	TRBD1	NA	TRBJ1-6	CASSSTQGANSPLHF	TGTGCCAGCAGTTCAACCCAGGGGGCCAATTCACCCCTCCACTTT
TRBV30	TRBD1	NA	TRBJ1-2	CACPDRGLGYTF	TGTGCCTGCCCCGACAGGGGGCTTGGCTACACCTTC
TRBV18	TRBD1	NA	TRBJ2-7	CASSPLPGQNTYEQYF	TGTGCCAGCTCACCACTCCCGGGACAGAACACCTACGAGCAGTACTTC
TRBV6-5	NA	NA	TRBJ1-5	CASSSRVSPGQPQHF	TGTGCCAGCAGTTCGAGGGTATCCCCCGGTCAGCCCCAGCATTTT
TRBV5-4	NA	NA	TRBJ2-1	CASSSVGANEQFF	TGTGCCAGCAGCTCCGTGGGGGCCAATGAGCAGTTCTTC
TRBV6-1	NA	NA	TRBJ2-5	CASSEGTGETQYF	TGTGCCAGCAGTGAGGGGACGGGGGAGACCCAGTACTTC
TRBV11-2	TRBD1	few	TRBJ2-6	CASSLDGGQGTPGANVLTF	TGTGCCAGCAGCTTAGATGGGGGACAGGGAACTCCTGGGGCCAACGTCCTGACTTTC
TRBV19	NA	few	TRBJ2-3	CASSIGATNTDTQYF	TGTGCCAGTAGTATCGGTGCCACTAACACAGATACGCAGTATTTT
TRBV6-4	NA	NA	TRBJ1-1	CASSDSTGGYTEAFF	TGTGCCAGCAGTGACTCAACGGGGGGGTACACTGAAGCTTTCTTT
TRBV9	TRBD1	NA	TRBJ1-1	CASSLTGVNTEAFF	TGTGCCAGCAGCTTGACAGGGGTGAACACTGAAGCTTTCTTT
TRBV5-1	NA	NA	TRBJ2-7	CASSLKQVAGEQYF	TGCGCCAGCAGCTTAAAACAGGTCGCAGGCGAGCAGTACTTC
TRBV9	NA	NA	TRBJ1-6	CASSVKQGENSPLHF	TGTGCCAGCAGCGTAAAACAGGGCGAAAATTCACCCCTCCACTTT
TRBV3-1/TRBV3-2	NA	NA	TRBJ1-2	CASSQSGVHGYTF	TGTGCCAGCAGCCAATCGGGGGTCCATGGCTACACCTTC
TRBV6-5	TRBD1	NA	TRBJ2-7	CASTLRQGQGEQYF	TGTGCCAGCACCCTCAGACAGGGGCAGGGAGAGCAGTACTTC
TRBV6-2/TRBV6-3	TRBD1	NA	TRBJ1-2	CASSLSGQGAQGYTF	TGTGCCAGCAGCCTTAGCGGACAGGGGGCTCAAGGCTACACCTTC
TRBV3-1/TRBV3-2	NA	NA	TRBJ2-5	CASSQEVGVKTQYF	TGTGCCAGCAGCCAAGAGGTAGGGGTAAAGACCCAGTACTTC
TRBV12-3/TRBV12-4	NA	NA	TRBJ1-4	CASKLTRAEKLFF	TGTGCCAGCAAACTGACCAGAGCCGAAAAACTGTTTTTT
TRBV9	NA	NA	TRBJ2-2	CASSVTSTTPWLGELFF	TGTGCCAGCAGCGTAACGTCGACCACCCCTTGGCTCGGGGAGCTGTTTTTT
TRBV6-5	NA	NA	TRBJ1-3	CASSYGGSGNTIYF	TGTGCCAGCAGTTACGGAGGTTCTGGAAACACCATATATTTT
TRBV6-2/TRBV6-3	NA	NA	TRBJ1-1	CASSYGGLNTEAFF	TGTGCCAGCAGTTATGGGGGGTTGAACACTGAAGCTTTCTTT
TRBV5-1	NA	NA	TRBJ2-1	CASSSSGYNEQFF	TGCGCCAGCAGCTCATCAGGTTACAATGAGCAGTTCTTC
TRBV18	TRBD1	NA	TRBJ2-3	CASSPGQGGAHTDTQYF	TGTGCCAGCTCACCGGGACAGGGTGGTGCTCACACAGATACGCAGTATTTT
TRBV7-2	NA	few	TRBJ2-3	CASRPPGIGTDTQYF	TGTGCCAGCAGACCTCCGGGGATCGGGACAGATACGCAGTATTTT
TRBV2	NA	once	TRBJ2-2	CASSERGTNTGELFF	TGTGCCAGCAGTGAGCGGGGTACGAACACCGGGGAGCTGTTTTTT
TRBV6-2/TRBV6-3	NA	NA	TRBJ1-1	CASSLYPHTEAFF	TGTGCCAGCAGTTTATATCCCCACACTGAAGCTTTCTTT
TRBV10-3	TRBD1	NA	TRBJ1-1	CAIRGTGGYTEAFF	TGTGCCATCAGGGGGACAGGGGGGTACACTGAAGCTTTCTTT
TRBV5-1	NA	NA	TRBJ1-2	CASSVGTPGGYTF	TGCGCCAGCAGCGTCGGGACTCCTGGGGGCTACACCTTC
TRBV12-5	NA	NA	TRBJ1-4	CASGLDSLNEKLFF	TGTGCTAGTGGTTTGGACAGCCTTAATGAAAAACTGTTTTTT
TRBV3-1/TRBV3-2	NA	few	TRBJ2-1	CASSQQTVRSEQFF	TGTGCCAGCAGCCAACAAACTGTCCGTAGTGAGCAGTTCTTC
TRBV19	NA	NA	TRBJ2-3	CASRTGSTDTQYF	TGTGCCAGTAGGACAGGTAGCACAGATACGCAGTATTTT
TRBV5-1	NA	NA	TRBJ2-3	CASSFPDSTDTQYF	TGCGCCAGCAGCTTCCCGGACAGCACAGATACGCAGTATTTT
TRBV24-1	TRBD1	NA	TRBJ2-3	CATSETGVKDTQYF	TGTGCCACCAGTGAAACAGGGGTCAAAGATACGCAGTATTTT
TRBV25-1	NA	NA	TRBJ2-2	CASSGRGGDTGELFF	TGTGCCAGCAGTGGCCGGGGCGGGGACACCGGGGAGCTGTTTTTT
TRBV5-5	NA	NA	TRBJ1-2	CASSFLGGNNYGYTF	TGTGCCAGCAGCTTCCTAGGGGGAAATAACTATGGCTACACCTTC
TRBV24-1	TRBD1	NA	TRBJ2-2	CATSDVDREPAGELFF	TGTGCCACCAGTGACGTGGACAGGGAGCCCGCCGGGGAGCTGTTTTTT
TRBV9	TRBD2	NA	TRBJ2-1	CASTGLGAGGVNEQFF	TGTGCCAGCACCGGGTTGGGAGCGGGGGGTGTTAACGAGCAGTTCTTC
TRBV11-2	NA	NA	TRBJ1-1	CASSRTVLNTEAFF	TGTGCCAGCAGTCGAACAGTATTGAACACTGAAGCTTTCTTT
TRBV18	TRBD1	once	TRBJ2-1	CASSPFAGTGNNEQFF	TGTGCCAGCTCACCCTTCGCCGGGACAGGGAATAATGAGCAGTTCTTC
TRBV2	TRBD1	NA	TRBJ2-3	CASSEYRDRLLTDTQYF	TGTGCCAGCAGTGAATACCGGGACAGACTTCTCACAGATACGCAGTATTTT